The rows below give T cell receptor beta chains drawn from one sample of a study of shared clonotypes between healthy human individuals. Measured with immunoSEQ multiplex PCR; TCRdb has only the in-frame clones, and not every one. The sample holds around 2.1 million clones; 90% to 97% are singletons and the top ten take 0.1% to 0.15%. Specimen: naive CD4+ T cells sorted from blood. These receptor sequences come from a man aged 18 to 30 in good health. Each CDR3 is given with its conserved first and last residue. The D gene is left open where the match is weak. Some rows mark clone size as missing; the rest say once, few, many or name a class of expanded clone.

cdr3_aa: CASTQKGYTDTQYF; cdr3_nt: TGTGCCAGCACCCAGAAGGGGTACACAGATACGCAGTATTTT; clone_size: NA; v_call: TRBV7-9; cdr3_length: 14; j_call: TRBJ2-3; d_call: NA
cdr3_aa: CASSEEGGIGETQYF; cdr3_nt: TGTGCCAGCAGTGAAGAGGGTGGGATAGGGGAGACCCAGTACTTC; clone_size: NA; v_call: TRBV2; cdr3_length: 15; j_call: TRBJ2-5; d_call: NA
cdr3_aa: CASTVTSGVWEQYF; cdr3_nt: TGTGCCAGCACCGTTACTAGCGGGGTTTGGGAGCAGTACTTC; clone_size: NA; v_call: TRBV7-9; cdr3_length: 14; j_call: TRBJ2-7; d_call: TRBD2
cdr3_aa: CASSLAGNEQFF; cdr3_nt: TGCGCCAGCAGCTTGGCTGGTAATGAGCAGTTCTTC; clone_size: once; v_call: TRBV5-1; cdr3_length: 12; j_call: TRBJ2-1; d_call: NA
cdr3_aa: CASSLGLASYNEQFF; cdr3_nt: TGTGCCAGCAGCTTAGGACTAGCATCCTACAATGAGCAGTTCTTC; clone_size: NA; v_call: TRBV11-3; cdr3_length: 15; j_call: TRBJ2-1; d_call: TRBD2
cdr3_aa: CASSQGPLQFSYTF; cdr3_nt: TGTGCCAGCAGCCAAGGACCGCTCCAATTCAGCTACACCTTC; clone_size: NA; v_call: TRBV7-9; cdr3_length: 14; j_call: TRBJ1-2; d_call: NA
cdr3_aa: CASSPGRNSNYGYTF; cdr3_nt: TGTGCCAGCTCACCTGGGAGGAATTCTAACTATGGCTACACCTTC; clone_size: once; v_call: TRBV18; cdr3_length: 15; j_call: TRBJ1-2; d_call: NA
cdr3_aa: CASSLGLDYYEQYF; cdr3_nt: TGCGCCAGCAGCTTGGGGCTAGATTACTACGAGCAGTACTTC; clone_size: NA; v_call: TRBV5-1; cdr3_length: 14; j_call: TRBJ2-7; d_call: NA
cdr3_aa: CASSSGREVYNEQFF; cdr3_nt: TGCGCCAGCAGCTCCGGGCGGGAGGTCTACAATGAGCAGTTCTTC; clone_size: NA; v_call: TRBV5-1; cdr3_length: 15; j_call: TRBJ2-1; d_call: TRBD2
cdr3_aa: CASSDGRGWYEQYF; cdr3_nt: TGCGCCAGCAGTGACGGCAGGGGCTGGTACGAGCAGTACTTC; clone_size: NA; v_call: TRBV10-1; cdr3_length: 14; j_call: TRBJ2-7; d_call: NA
cdr3_aa: CASSLIRIPLSLTPDTQYF; cdr3_nt: TGTGCCAGCAGCTTGATCCGGATTCCGCTCTCCTTAACTCCAGATACGCAGTATTTT; clone_size: NA; v_call: TRBV5-6; cdr3_length: 19; j_call: TRBJ2-3; d_call: NA
cdr3_aa: CASSVQGEMGQETQYF; cdr3_nt: TGTGCCAGCAGCGTACAGGGAGAAATGGGCCAAGAGACCCAGTACTTC; clone_size: NA; v_call: TRBV9; cdr3_length: 16; j_call: TRBJ2-5; d_call: NA
cdr3_aa: CASSAIPGQGRIGYTF; cdr3_nt: TGCGCCAGCAGCGCCATACCGGGACAGGGAAGGATTGGCTACACCTTC; clone_size: once; v_call: TRBV10-1; cdr3_length: 16; j_call: TRBJ1-2; d_call: TRBD1
cdr3_aa: CASSRAGPNEKLFF; cdr3_nt: TGTGCCAGCAGCCGTGCGGGGCCTAATGAAAAACTGTTTTTT; clone_size: NA; v_call: TRBV7-9; cdr3_length: 14; j_call: TRBJ1-4; d_call: NA
cdr3_aa: CSVEIVTGVFNQPQHF; cdr3_nt: TGCAGCGTTGAAATTGTGACAGGGGTCTTCAATCAGCCCCAGCATTTT; clone_size: NA; v_call: TRBV29-1; cdr3_length: 16; j_call: TRBJ1-5; d_call: TRBD1
cdr3_aa: CSVEAETQYF; cdr3_nt: TGCAGCGTTGAGGCGGAGACCCAGTACTTC; clone_size: NA; v_call: TRBV29-1; cdr3_length: 10; j_call: TRBJ2-5; d_call: NA
cdr3_aa: CASKVGQASGNTIYF; cdr3_nt: TGTGCCAGCAAAGTGGGACAGGCCTCTGGAAACACCATATATTTT; clone_size: NA; v_call: TRBV7-2; cdr3_length: 15; j_call: TRBJ1-3; d_call: TRBD1
cdr3_aa: CAWSVGGDSYEQYF; cdr3_nt: TGTGCCTGGAGTGTTGGGGGAGACTCCTACGAGCAGTACTTC; clone_size: NA; v_call: TRBV30; cdr3_length: 14; j_call: TRBJ2-7; d_call: NA
cdr3_aa: CASNPGGRGYTF; cdr3_nt: TGTGCCAGCAACCCAGGGGGCCGTGGCTACACCTTC; clone_size: NA; v_call: TRBV28; cdr3_length: 12; j_call: TRBJ1-2; d_call: TRBD1
cdr3_aa: CASSGQGFPYEQYF; cdr3_nt: TGTGCCAGCAGTGGACAGGGGTTTCCCTACGAGCAGTACTTC; clone_size: NA; v_call: TRBV7-9; cdr3_length: 14; j_call: TRBJ2-7; d_call: TRBD1
cdr3_aa: CASSQMSTGGNQPQHF; cdr3_nt: TGTGCCAGCAGTCAGATGTCTACCGGGGGCAATCAGCCCCAGCATTTT; clone_size: once; v_call: TRBV27; cdr3_length: 16; j_call: TRBJ1-5; d_call: NA
cdr3_aa: CASSQMEEPQGIPYEQYF; cdr3_nt: TGCGCCAGCAGCCAAATGGAAGAACCCCAGGGGATTCCCTACGAGCAGTACTTC; clone_size: NA; v_call: TRBV4-1; cdr3_length: 18; j_call: TRBJ2-7; d_call: NA
cdr3_aa: CASSPPSSGTVPQHF; cdr3_nt: TGTGCCAGCTCACCACCGTCGTCGGGGACTGTGCCCCAGCATTTT; clone_size: once; v_call: TRBV18; cdr3_length: 15; j_call: TRBJ1-5; d_call: NA
cdr3_aa: CASSPTGTGGTEAFF; cdr3_nt: TGTGCCAGCAGTCCTACCGGGACAGGTGGGACTGAAGCTTTCTTT; clone_size: once; v_call: TRBV14; cdr3_length: 15; j_call: TRBJ1-1; d_call: TRBD1
cdr3_aa: CASTTEGALGYTF; cdr3_nt: TGTGCCAGCACTACCGAGGGGGCGCTCGGCTACACCTTC; clone_size: NA; v_call: TRBV28; cdr3_length: 13; j_call: TRBJ1-2; d_call: TRBD1
cdr3_aa: CAWSVHRAEAFF; cdr3_nt: TGTGCCTGGAGTGTACACAGGGCTGAAGCTTTCTTT; clone_size: NA; v_call: TRBV30; cdr3_length: 12; j_call: TRBJ1-1; d_call: NA
cdr3_aa: CASSQPQGNYGYTF; cdr3_nt: TGTGCCAGCAGCCAGCCGCAGGGGAACTATGGCTACACCTTC; clone_size: NA; v_call: TRBV5-4; cdr3_length: 14; j_call: TRBJ1-2; d_call: NA
cdr3_aa: CASSPPTGANVLTF; cdr3_nt: TGTGCCAGCAGCCCCCCGACCGGGGCCAACGTCCTGACTTTC; clone_size: NA; v_call: TRBV7-9; cdr3_length: 14; j_call: TRBJ2-6; d_call: NA
cdr3_aa: CSGAGNYGYTF; cdr3_nt: TGCAGTGGGGCGGGAAACTATGGCTACACCTTC; clone_size: NA; v_call: TRBV20-1; cdr3_length: 11; j_call: TRBJ1-2; d_call: NA
cdr3_aa: CASSLGPGNGYTF; cdr3_nt: TGTGCCAGCAGCCTTGGGCCCGGGAACGGCTACACCTTC; clone_size: NA; v_call: TRBV7-6; cdr3_length: 13; j_call: TRBJ1-2; d_call: NA
cdr3_aa: CASSRTGPILTYGYTF; cdr3_nt: TGTGCCAGCAGTCGGACAGGCCCGATTCTAACTTATGGCTACACCTTC; clone_size: NA; v_call: TRBV2; cdr3_length: 16; j_call: TRBJ1-2; d_call: TRBD1
cdr3_aa: CASSLAITGPNYEQYF; cdr3_nt: TGTGCCAGCAGCTTAGCCATAACAGGGCCCAATTACGAGCAGTACTTC; clone_size: once; v_call: TRBV7-8; cdr3_length: 16; j_call: TRBJ2-7; d_call: NA
cdr3_aa: CAISFTPGQGAQTEAFF; cdr3_nt: TGTGCCATCAGTTTCACGCCGGGACAGGGGGCGCAAACTGAAGCTTTCTTT; clone_size: NA; v_call: TRBV10-3; cdr3_length: 17; j_call: TRBJ1-1; d_call: TRBD1
cdr3_aa: CASSLTTDRVEAFF; cdr3_nt: TGTGCCAGCAGCTTGACTACGGACAGAGTTGAAGCTTTCTTT; clone_size: NA; v_call: TRBV7-9; cdr3_length: 14; j_call: TRBJ1-1; d_call: NA
cdr3_aa: CASSLSPRDRGVKYTGELFF; cdr3_nt: TGCGCCAGCAGCTTGTCTCCCCGGGACAGGGGAGTTAAGTACACCGGGGAGCTGTTTTTT; clone_size: NA; v_call: TRBV5-1; cdr3_length: 20; j_call: TRBJ2-2; d_call: TRBD1
cdr3_aa: CASIHPGMDTQYF; cdr3_nt: TGTGCCAGCATCCACCCCGGTATGGATACGCAGTATTTT; clone_size: once; v_call: TRBV6-1; cdr3_length: 13; j_call: TRBJ2-3; d_call: NA